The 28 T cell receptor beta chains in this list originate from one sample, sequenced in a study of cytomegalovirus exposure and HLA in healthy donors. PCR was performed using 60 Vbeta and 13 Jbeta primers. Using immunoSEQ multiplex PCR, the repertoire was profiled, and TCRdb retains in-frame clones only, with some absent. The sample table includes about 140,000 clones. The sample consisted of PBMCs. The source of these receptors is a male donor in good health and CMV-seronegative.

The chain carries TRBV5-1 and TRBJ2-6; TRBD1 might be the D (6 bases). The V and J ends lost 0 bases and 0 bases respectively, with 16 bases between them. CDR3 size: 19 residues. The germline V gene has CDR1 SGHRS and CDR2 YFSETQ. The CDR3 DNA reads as TGCGCCAGCAGCTTGGGGTGGTTAAGGGGGAGCTCTGGGGCCAACGTCCTGACTTTC. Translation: CASSLGWLRGSSGANVLTF.

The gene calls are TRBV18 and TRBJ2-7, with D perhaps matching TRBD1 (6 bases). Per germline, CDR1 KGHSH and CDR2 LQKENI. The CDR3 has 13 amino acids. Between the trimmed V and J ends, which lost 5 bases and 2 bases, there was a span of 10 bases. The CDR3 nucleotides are TGTGCCAGCTCAACGGACAGCCCCTACGAGCAGTACTTC. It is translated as CASSTDSPYEQYF.

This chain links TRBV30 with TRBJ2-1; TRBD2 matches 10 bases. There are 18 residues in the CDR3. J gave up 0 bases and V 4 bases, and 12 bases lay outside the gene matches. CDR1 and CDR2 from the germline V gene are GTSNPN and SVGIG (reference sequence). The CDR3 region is CAWMARLAGYLSYNEQFF. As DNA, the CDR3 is TGTGCCTGGATGGCGAGACTAGCGGGCTACCTCTCCTACAATGAGCAGTTCTTC.

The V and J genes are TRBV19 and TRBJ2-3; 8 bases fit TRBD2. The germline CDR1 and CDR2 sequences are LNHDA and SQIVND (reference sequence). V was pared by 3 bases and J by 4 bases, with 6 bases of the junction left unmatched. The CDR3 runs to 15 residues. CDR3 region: CASSIGSGSPDTQYF. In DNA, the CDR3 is TGTGCCAGTAGTATTGGGAGCGGGAGCCCAGATACGCAGTATTTT.

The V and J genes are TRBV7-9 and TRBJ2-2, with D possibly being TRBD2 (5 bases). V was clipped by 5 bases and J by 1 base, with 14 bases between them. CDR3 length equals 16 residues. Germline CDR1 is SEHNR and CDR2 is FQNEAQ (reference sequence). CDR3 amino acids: CASSRTWTENTGELFF. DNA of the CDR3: TGTGCCAGCAGCCGCACATGGACTGAGAACACCGGGGAGCTGTTTTTT.

This chain's CDR3 is CASSGPPPGGAFF. CDR3 nucleotides: TGTGCCAGCAGTGGCCCTCCGCCGGGGGGAGCTTTCTTT. The chain combines TRBV2 with TRBJ1-1; the D gene is possibly TRBD1 (5 bases). Trimming stripped 4 bases from V and 10 bases from J, with 16 bases between. This CDR3 region has 13 residues. Germline V CDR1 and CDR2: SNHLY, FYNNEI. The whole variable domain, filled in from reference TRBV2 and TRBJ1-1, reads EPEVTQTPSHQVTQMGQEVILRCVPISNHLYFYWYRQILGQKVEFLVSFYNNEISEKSEIFDDQFSVERPDGSNFTLKIRSTKLEDSAMYFCASSGPPPGGAFFGQGTRLTVV.

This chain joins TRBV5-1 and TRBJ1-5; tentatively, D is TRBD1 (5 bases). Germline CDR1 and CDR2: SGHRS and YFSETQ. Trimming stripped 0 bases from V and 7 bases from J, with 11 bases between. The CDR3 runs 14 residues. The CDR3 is CASSLGQGLQPQHF. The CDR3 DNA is TGCGCCAGCAGCTTGGGTCAGGGTTTACAGCCCCAGCATTTT.

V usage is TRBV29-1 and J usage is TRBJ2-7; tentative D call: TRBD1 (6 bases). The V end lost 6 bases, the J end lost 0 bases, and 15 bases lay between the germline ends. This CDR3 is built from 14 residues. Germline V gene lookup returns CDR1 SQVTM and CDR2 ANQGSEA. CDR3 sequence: CSVTPGTSSYEQYF. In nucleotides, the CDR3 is TGCAGCGTAACTCCCGGGACATCCTCCTACGAGCAGTACTTC.

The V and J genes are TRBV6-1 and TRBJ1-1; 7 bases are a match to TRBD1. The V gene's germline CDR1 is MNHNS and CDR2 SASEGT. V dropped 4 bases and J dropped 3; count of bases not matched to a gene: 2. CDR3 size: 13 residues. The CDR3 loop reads CASSGTGDTEAFF. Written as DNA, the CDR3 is TGTGCCAGCAGTGGGACAGGCGACACTGAAGCTTTCTTT.

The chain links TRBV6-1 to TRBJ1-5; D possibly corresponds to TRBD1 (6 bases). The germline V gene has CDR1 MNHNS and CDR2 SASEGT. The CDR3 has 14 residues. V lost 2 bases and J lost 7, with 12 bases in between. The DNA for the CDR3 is TGTGCCAGCAGTGAATCTGGGGGCCGGCAGCCCCAGCATTTT. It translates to CASSESGGRQPQHF.

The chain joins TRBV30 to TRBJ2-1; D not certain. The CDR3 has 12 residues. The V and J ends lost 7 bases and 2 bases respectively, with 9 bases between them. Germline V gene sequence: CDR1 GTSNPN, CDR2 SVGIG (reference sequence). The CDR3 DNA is TGTGCCTTAGCAAGACCCTACAATGAGCAGTTCTTC. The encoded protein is CALARPYNEQFF.

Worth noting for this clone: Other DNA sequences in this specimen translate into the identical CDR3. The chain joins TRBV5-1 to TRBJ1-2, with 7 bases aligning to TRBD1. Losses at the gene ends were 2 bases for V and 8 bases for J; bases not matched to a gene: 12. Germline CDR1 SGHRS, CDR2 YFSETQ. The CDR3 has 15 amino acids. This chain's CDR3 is CASSLQGRQGYGYTF. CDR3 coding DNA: TGCGCCAGCAGCTTACAGGGGCGACAGGGATACGGCTACACCTTC.

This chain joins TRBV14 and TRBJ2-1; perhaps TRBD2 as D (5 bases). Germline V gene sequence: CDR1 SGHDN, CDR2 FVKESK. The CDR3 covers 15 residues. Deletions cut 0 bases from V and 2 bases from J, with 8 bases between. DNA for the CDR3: TGTGCCAGCAGCCAAGAAGGGAGCCCCTACAATGAGCAGTTCTTC. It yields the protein CASSQEGSPYNEQFF. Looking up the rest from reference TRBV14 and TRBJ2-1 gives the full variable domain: EAGVTQFPSHSVIEKGQTVTLRCDPISGHDNLYWYRRVMGKEIKFLLHFVKESKQDESGMPNNRFLAERTGGTYSTLKVQPAELEDSGVYFCASSQEGSPYNEQFFGPGTRLTVL.

The CDR3 sequence is CASSLKRQGGEKLFF. CDR3 coding DNA: TGTGCCAGTAGTTTGAAGAGACAGGGTGGTGAAAAACTGTTTTTT. V usage is TRBV19 and J usage is TRBJ1-4; TRBD1 matches at 7 bases. CDR1 is LNHDA, CDR2 SQIVND, per germline (reference sequence). Trimming removed 5 bases from V and 7 bases from J; junction bases left unmatched: 10. CDR3 size: 15 residues.

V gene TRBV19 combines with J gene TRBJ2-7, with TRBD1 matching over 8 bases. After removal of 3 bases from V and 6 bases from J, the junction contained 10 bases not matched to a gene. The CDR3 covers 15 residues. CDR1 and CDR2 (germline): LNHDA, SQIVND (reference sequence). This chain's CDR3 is CASSITGTGRFEQYF. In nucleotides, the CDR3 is TGTGCCAGTAGTATTACCGGGACAGGACGATTCGAGCAGTACTTC.

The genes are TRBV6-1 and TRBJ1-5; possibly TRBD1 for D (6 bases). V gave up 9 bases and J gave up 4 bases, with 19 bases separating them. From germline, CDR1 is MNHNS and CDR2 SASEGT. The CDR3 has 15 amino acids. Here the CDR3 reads CASWNRQAVNQPQHF. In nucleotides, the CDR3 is TGTGCCAGTTGGAATCGACAGGCAGTAAATCAGCCCCAGCATTTT.

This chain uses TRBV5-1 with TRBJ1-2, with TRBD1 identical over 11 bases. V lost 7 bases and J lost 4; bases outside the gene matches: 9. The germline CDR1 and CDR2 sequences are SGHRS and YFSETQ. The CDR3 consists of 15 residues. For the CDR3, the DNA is TGCGCCAGCTCCTCTCGGACAGGGGGCGCCTATGGCTACACCTTC. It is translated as CASSSRTGGAYGYTF.

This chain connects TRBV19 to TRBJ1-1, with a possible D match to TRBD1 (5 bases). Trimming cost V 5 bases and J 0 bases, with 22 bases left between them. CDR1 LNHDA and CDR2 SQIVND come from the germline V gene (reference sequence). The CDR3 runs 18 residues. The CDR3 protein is CASSQNDRQITLNTEAFF. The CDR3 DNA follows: TGTGCCAGTAGTCAGAACGACAGACAAATAACCTTGAACACTGAAGCTTTCTTT.

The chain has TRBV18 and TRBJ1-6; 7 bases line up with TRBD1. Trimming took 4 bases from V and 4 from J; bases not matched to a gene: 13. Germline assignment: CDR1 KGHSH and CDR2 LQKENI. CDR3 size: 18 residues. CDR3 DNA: TGTGCCAGCTCACTAACCGACAGGGTAGTTGGTTATAATTCACCCCTCCACTTT. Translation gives CASSLTDRVVGYNSPLHF.

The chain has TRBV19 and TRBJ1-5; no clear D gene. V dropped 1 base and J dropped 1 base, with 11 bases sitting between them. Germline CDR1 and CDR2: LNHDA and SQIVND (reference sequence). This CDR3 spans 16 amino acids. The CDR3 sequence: CASSIVPSGSNQPQHF. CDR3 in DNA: TGTGCCAGTAGTATAGTGCCCTCGGGGAGCAATCAGCCCCAGCATTTT.

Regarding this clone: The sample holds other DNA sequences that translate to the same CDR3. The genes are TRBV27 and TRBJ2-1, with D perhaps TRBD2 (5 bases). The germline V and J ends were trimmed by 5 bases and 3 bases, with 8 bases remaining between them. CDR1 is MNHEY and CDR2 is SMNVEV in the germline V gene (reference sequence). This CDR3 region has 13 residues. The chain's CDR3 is CASSPGSYNEQFF. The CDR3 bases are TGTGCCAGCAGTCCGGGGAGCTACAATGAGCAGTTCTTC.

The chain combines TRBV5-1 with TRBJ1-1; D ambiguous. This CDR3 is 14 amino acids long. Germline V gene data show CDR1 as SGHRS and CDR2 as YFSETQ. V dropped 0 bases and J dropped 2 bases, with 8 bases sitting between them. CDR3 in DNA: TGCGCCAGCAGCTTGGCACACCCCAACACTGAAGCTTTCTTT. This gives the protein CASSLAHPNTEAFF.

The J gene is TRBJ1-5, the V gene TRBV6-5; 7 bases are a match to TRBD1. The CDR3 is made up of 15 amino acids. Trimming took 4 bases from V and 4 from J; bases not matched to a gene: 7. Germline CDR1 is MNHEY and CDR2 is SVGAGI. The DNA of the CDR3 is TGTGCCAGCAGTTCAAACAGGGGCCCTAATCAGCCCCAGCATTTT. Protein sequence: CASSSNRGPNQPQHF.

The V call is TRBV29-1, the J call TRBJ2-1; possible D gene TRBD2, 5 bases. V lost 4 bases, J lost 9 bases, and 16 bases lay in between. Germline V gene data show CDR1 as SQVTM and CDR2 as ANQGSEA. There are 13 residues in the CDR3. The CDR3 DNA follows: TGCAGCGTTGGGGCGGGTTTTGAGGCTGAGCAGTTCTTC. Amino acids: CSVGAGFEAEQFF.

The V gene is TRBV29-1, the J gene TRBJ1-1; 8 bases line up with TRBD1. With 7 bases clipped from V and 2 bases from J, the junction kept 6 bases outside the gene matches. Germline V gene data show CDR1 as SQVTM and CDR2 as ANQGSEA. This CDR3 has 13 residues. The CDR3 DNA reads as TGCAGCGGTAAACAGGGGGGTAACACTGAAGCTTTCTTT. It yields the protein CSGKQGGNTEAFF. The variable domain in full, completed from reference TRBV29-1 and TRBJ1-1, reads SAVISQKPSRDICQRGTSLTIQCQVDSQVTMMFWYRQQPGQSLTLIATANQGSEATYESGFVIDKFPISRPNLTFSTLTVSNMSPEDSSIYLCSGKQGGNTEAFFGQGTRLTVV.

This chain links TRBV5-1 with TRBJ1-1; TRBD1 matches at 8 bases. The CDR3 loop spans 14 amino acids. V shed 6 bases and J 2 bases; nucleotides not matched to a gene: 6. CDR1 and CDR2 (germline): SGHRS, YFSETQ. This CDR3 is CASNSDRVNTEAFF. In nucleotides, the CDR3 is TGCGCCAGCAACTCGGACAGGGTTAACACTGAAGCTTTCTTT.

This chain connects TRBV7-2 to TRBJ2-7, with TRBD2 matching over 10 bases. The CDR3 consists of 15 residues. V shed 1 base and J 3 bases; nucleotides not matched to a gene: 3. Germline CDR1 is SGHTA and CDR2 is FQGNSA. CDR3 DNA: TGTGCCAGCAGCTTAGGGCTAGCGGGGGACTACGAGCAGTACTTC. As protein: CASSLGLAGDYEQYF.

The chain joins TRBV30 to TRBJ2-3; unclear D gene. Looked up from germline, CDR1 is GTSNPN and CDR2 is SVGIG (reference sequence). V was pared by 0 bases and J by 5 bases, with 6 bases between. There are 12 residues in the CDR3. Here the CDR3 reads CAWSVLQDTQYF. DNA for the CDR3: TGTGCCTGGAGTGTACTACAAGATACGCAGTATTTT. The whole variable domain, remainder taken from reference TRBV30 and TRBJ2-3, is SQTIHQWPATLVQPVGSPLSLECTVEGTSNPNLYWYRQAAGRGLQLLFYSVGIGQISSEVPQNLSASRPQDRQFILSSKKLLLSDSGFYLCAWSVLQDTQYFGPGTRLTVL.